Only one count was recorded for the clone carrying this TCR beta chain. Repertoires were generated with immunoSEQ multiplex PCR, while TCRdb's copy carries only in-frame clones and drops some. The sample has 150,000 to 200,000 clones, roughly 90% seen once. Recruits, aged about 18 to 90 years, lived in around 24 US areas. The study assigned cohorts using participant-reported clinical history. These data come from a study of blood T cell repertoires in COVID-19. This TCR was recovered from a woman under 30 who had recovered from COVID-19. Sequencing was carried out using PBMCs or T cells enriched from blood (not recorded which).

The CDR3 nucleotides read TGTGCCAGCAGCGAGGGACTATCGCAGACCCAGTACTTC. The encoded protein is CASSEGLSQTQYF. The gene calls are TRBV9 and TRBJ2-5; TRBD2 matches 7 bases. CDR3 length equals 13 residues. The V segment lost 3 bases and the J segment 6 bases; nucleotides outside the gene matches: 5. Per germline, CDR1 SGDLS and CDR2 YYNGEE. Combining the CDR3 with reference TRBV9 and TRBJ2-5 gives the whole variable domain DSGVTQTPKHLITATGQRVTLRCSPRSGDLSVYWYQQSLDQGLQFLIQYYNGEERAKGNILERFSAQQFPDLHSELNLSSLELGDSALYFCASSEGLSQTQYFGPGTRLLVL.